One and the same sample provided the 20 T cell receptor beta chains below, sequenced in a study of shared clonotypes between healthy human individuals. Only CD45RO-negative cells positively selected for CCR7 counted as naive CD8 cells, so terminally differentiated effector memory CD45RA+ cells were excluded. Clones were read by immunoSEQ multiplex PCR, and TCRdb kept only the in-frame ones, dropping some. The data contain about 680,000 clones, 92% of them singletons. The sample was naive CD8+ T cells sorted from blood. These receptors were taken from a man between 25 and 39 years old in good health.

This clone appeared once. The chain combines TRBV7-9 with TRBJ2-7, with D perhaps TRBD1 or TRBD2 (6 bases each). Trimming stripped 5 bases from V and 2 bases from J, with 19 bases between. The CDR3 covers 16 residues. Germline V gene lookup returns CDR1 SEHNR and CDR2 FQNEAQ (reference sequence). The CDR3 bases are TGTGCCAGCAGCCAAAATCCCACAGGGAGGACCTACGAGCAGTACTTC. Translated: CASSQNPTGRTYEQYF.

The genes are TRBV30 and TRBJ2-7; the D gene is possibly TRBD2 (6 bases). The CDR3 loop spans 13 amino acids. In germline, CDR1 is GTSNPN, CDR2 SVGIG (reference sequence). Trimming removed 3 bases from V and 3 bases from J, with 12 bases in between. The CDR3 is CAWRSSGLYEQYF. The CDR3 DNA reads TGTGCCTGGAGATCCAGCGGGCTCTACGAGCAGTACTTC.

The chain has TRBV7-6 and TRBJ2-3, with D possibly matching TRBD2 (5 bases). The CDR3 has 15 residues. Trimming removed 5 bases at V and 0 bases at J, with 12 bases between. The germline V gene has CDR1 SGHVS and CDR2 FNYEAQ. CDR3 DNA: TGTGCCAGCAGCCGAGGAGGCGGGAGCACAGATACGCAGTATTTT. Protein sequence: CASSRGGGSTDTQYF.

The chain joins TRBV19 to TRBJ1-1; no definite D call. This CDR3 has 13 amino acids. Per the germline V gene, CDR1 is LNHDA and CDR2 is SQIVND (reference sequence). V lost 3 bases to trimming and J lost 10 bases, with 15 bases between them. CDR3 region: CASSIDPGLRAFF. As DNA, the CDR3 is TGTGCCAGTAGTATTGACCCTGGCCTAAGAGCTTTCTTT.

V usage is TRBV11-3 and J usage is TRBJ2-1; no firm D call. CDR3 length: 11 amino acids. CDR1 and CDR2 from the germline V gene are SGHNT and YENEEA. V was clipped by 1 base and J by 9 bases, with 4 bases between them. The chain's CDR3 is CASSLGFEQFF. The CDR3 nucleotides read TGTGCCAGCAGCTTAGGTTTTGAGCAGTTCTTC.

The chain joins TRBV25-1 to TRBJ2-7; 8 nucleotides match TRBD1. Germline loops: CDR1 MGHDK, CDR2 SYGVNS. The CDR3 sequence is 12 residues long. The V gene end was trimmed by 4 bases and the J gene end by 6 bases; junction bases not matched to a gene: 2. CDR3: CASSGTGSEQYF. The CDR3 nucleotides read TGTGCCAGCAGTGGGACAGGGTCCGAGCAGTACTTC.

The rearrangement uses TRBV7-9 and TRBJ2-7, with 7 bases matching TRBD1. V lost 1 base, J lost 5 bases, and 5 bases stayed unmatched. CDR3 length equals 14 residues. Germline CDR1 reads SEHNR; CDR2 reads FQNEAQ (reference sequence). In DNA, the CDR3 is TGTGCCAGCAGCTTAGGCAGGGGGTTCGACGAGCAGTACTTC. This gives the protein CASSLGRGFDEQYF.

The V and J genes are TRBV7-9 and TRBJ2-5; 7 nucleotides line up with TRBD2. The trim removed 5 bases at V and 0 bases at J, leaving 15 bases unmatched. The CDR3 consists of 18 residues. CDR1 is SEHNR and CDR2 is FQNEAQ in the germline V gene (reference sequence). The CDR3 loop reads CASSRASGVGPDQETQYF. Written as DNA, the CDR3 is TGTGCCAGCAGCCGGGCTAGCGGAGTGGGCCCTGACCAAGAGACCCAGTACTTC.

The chain recombines TRBV4-2 with TRBJ1-1, with D tentatively TRBD1 (6 bases). Germline V gives CDR1 LGHNA, CDR2 YNFKEQ. CDR3 length: 15 residues. V lost 5 bases and J 0 bases, leaving 13 bases between the germline ends. The CDR3 here is CASSLVGQMNTEAFF. The CDR3 DNA follows: TGTGCCAGCAGCTTAGTCGGACAGATGAACACTGAAGCTTTCTTT.

The chain carries TRBV27 and TRBJ2-1; possible D gene TRBD2, 7 bases. There are 14 residues in the CDR3. Germline loops: CDR1 MNHEY, CDR2 SMNVEV (reference sequence). The V gene lost 10 bases and the J gene lost 5 bases, with 18 bases spanning the gap. The CDR3 protein is CAIGRGGSNNEQFF. For the CDR3, the DNA is TGTGCCATAGGCAGGGGAGGGTCCAACAATGAGCAGTTCTTC.

This rearrangement joins TRBV10-3 to TRBJ2-5, with 14 bases matching TRBD2. The CDR3 has 16 residues. Germline CDR1 reads ENHRY; CDR2 reads SYGVKD. V lost 5 bases, J lost 5 bases, and 7 bases stayed unmatched. The CDR3 DNA sequence: TGTGCCATCAGTTCTTCCGGGACTAGCGGGAGTGAGACCCAGTACTTC. Translating it yields CAISSSGTSGSETQYF.

The V and J genes are TRBV27 and TRBJ2-7, with D possibly matching TRBD1 (6 bases). The CDR3 contains 14 residues. The germline V gene encodes CDR1 MNHEY and CDR2 SMNVEV (reference sequence). V lost 5 bases to trimming and J lost 3 bases, with 14 bases between them. The CDR3 nucleotides are TGTGCCAGCAGTCTACAGGGCTCCTACTACGAGCAGTACTTC. This codes for CASSLQGSYYEQYF.

This chain joins TRBV5-6 and TRBJ2-2; 8 bases are a match to TRBD1. Germline values: CDR1 SGHDT, CDR2 YYEEEE. With 3 bases clipped from V and 2 bases from J, the junction kept 12 bases outside the gene matches. This CDR3 region has 18 residues. The CDR3 protein is CASSWTGQPWPNTGELFF. DNA for the CDR3: TGTGCCAGCAGCTGGACAGGGCAACCTTGGCCAAACACCGGGGAGCTGTTTTTT.

The V gene is TRBV27, the J gene TRBJ2-5; 7 nucleotides align to TRBD2. The germline V gene encodes CDR1 MNHEY and CDR2 SMNVEV (reference sequence). The length of the CDR3 is 15 residues. Trimming removed 5 bases from V and 1 base from J; junction bases left unmatched: 7. CDR3 region: CASSPHSGTQETQYF. The CDR3 DNA follows: TGTGCCAGCAGTCCGCACAGCGGGACCCAAGAGACCCAGTACTTC.

This chain's CDR3 is CASSIGGSNTGELFF. DNA of the CDR3: TGTGCCAGTAGTATAGGGGGCTCAAACACCGGGGAGCTGTTTTTT. The chain has TRBV19 and TRBJ2-2; perhaps TRBD1 as D (5 bases). Germline V gene data show CDR1 as LNHDA and CDR2 as SQIVND (reference sequence). Trimming shortened V by 1 base and J by 2 bases, and 8 bases separated the two germline ends. The CDR3 covers 15 residues.

The J gene is TRBJ1-1, the V gene TRBV4-3; D is undetermined. Germline V gene lookup returns CDR1 LGHNA and CDR2 YSLEER. The CDR3 totals 14 residues. V was cut by 0 bases and J by 1 base, with 6 bases left in between. Here the CDR3 DNA reads TGCGCCAGCAGCCAAGAGCGACAGAACACTGAAGCTTTCTTT. Protein product: CASSQERQNTEAFF.

The chain recombines TRBV13 with TRBJ2-7, with D tentatively TRBD1 (5 bases). Trimming left V 1 base short and J 2 bases short, with 9 bases between. Germline V gene sequence: CDR1 PRHDT, CDR2 FYEKMQ (reference sequence). The CDR3 is made up of 14 amino acids. The CDR3 here is CASSLARAAYEQYF. The CDR3 nucleotides are TGTGCCAGCAGCTTAGCCAGGGCCGCCTACGAGCAGTACTTC. Variable domain in full (rest from reference TRBV13 and TRBJ2-7): AAGVIQSPRHLIKEKRETATLKCYPIPRHDTVYWYQQGPGQDPQFLISFYEKMQSDKGSIPDRFSAQQFSDYHSELNMSSLELGDSALYFCASSLARAAYEQYFGPGTRLTVT.

This rearrangement joins TRBV4-2 to TRBJ2-1; weak D call: TRBD2 (6 bases). The germline V gene has CDR1 LGHNA and CDR2 YNFKEQ. The CDR3 is 18 residues long. Trimming took 0 bases from V and 9 from J, leaving 24 bases between them. The CDR3 spells CASSQEEEYRDFDSEQFF. In nucleotides, the CDR3 is TGTGCCAGCAGCCAAGAAGAGGAATACCGGGACTTCGACAGTGAGCAGTTCTTC.

This sequence joins TRBV15 and TRBJ1-4; possibly TRBD1 for D (5 bases). This CDR3 spans 14 amino acids. Trimming removed 4 bases from V and 6 bases from J, with 12 bases in between. Germline assignment: CDR1 LNHNV and CDR2 YYDKDF (reference sequence). The CDR3 DNA is TGTGCCACCAGCATGACCAGGGATTATGAAAAACTGTTTTTT. Its translation: CATSMTRDYEKLFF. Together with reference TRBV15 and TRBJ1-4, the CDR3 gives the full variable domain: DAMVIQNPRYQVTQFGKPVTLSCSQTLNHNVMYWYQQKSSQAPKLLFHYYDKDFNNEADTPDNFQSRRPNTSFCFLDIRSPGLGDTAMYLCATSMTRDYEKLFFGSGTQLSVL.

The rearrangement links TRBV5-1 to TRBJ2-2; D is perhaps TRBD1 or TRBD2 (6 bases each). V dropped 1 base and J dropped 6 bases, with 10 bases sitting between them. From germline, CDR1 is SGHRS and CDR2 YFSETQ. The length of the CDR3 is 14 residues. Here the CDR3 DNA reads TGCGCCAGCAGCTTGAGGGGGGCCGCCGGGGAGCTGTTTTTT. The encoded protein is CASSLRGAAGELFF.